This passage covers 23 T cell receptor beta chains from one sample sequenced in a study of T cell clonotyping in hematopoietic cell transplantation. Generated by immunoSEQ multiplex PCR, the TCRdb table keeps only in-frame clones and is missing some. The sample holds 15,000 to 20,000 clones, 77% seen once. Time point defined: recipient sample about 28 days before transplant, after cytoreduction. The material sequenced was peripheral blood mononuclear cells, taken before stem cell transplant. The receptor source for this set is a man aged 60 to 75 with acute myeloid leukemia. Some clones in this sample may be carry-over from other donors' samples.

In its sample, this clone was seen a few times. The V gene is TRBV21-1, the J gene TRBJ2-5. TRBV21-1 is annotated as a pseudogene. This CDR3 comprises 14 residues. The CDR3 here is CASSKAGRGVAQYF. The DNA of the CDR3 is TGTGCCAGCAGCAAAGCGGGGAGAGGGGTGGCCCAGTACTTC.

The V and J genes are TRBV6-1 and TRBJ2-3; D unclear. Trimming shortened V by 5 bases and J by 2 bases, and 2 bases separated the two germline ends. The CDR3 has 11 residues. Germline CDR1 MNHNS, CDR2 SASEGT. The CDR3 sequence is CASSHTDTQYF. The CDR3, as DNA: TGTGCCAGCAGTCACACAGATACGCAGTATTTT.

In nucleotides, the CDR3 is TGCGCCAGCAGCAGAGAACATTCCTACGAGCAGTACTTC. This translates into CASSREHSYEQYF. The V gene is TRBV4-3, the J gene TRBJ2-7; no firm D call. V dropped 5 bases and J dropped 1 base, with 9 bases sitting between them. There are 13 residues in the CDR3. Germline CDR1 reads LGHNA; CDR2 reads YSLEER.

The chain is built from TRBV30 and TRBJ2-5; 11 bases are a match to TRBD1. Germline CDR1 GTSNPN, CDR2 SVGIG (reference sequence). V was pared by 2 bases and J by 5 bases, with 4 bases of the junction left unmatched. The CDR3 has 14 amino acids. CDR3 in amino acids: CAWSKGTGGETQYF. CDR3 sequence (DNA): TGTGCCTGGAGTAAGGGGACAGGGGGTGAGACCCAGTACTTC.

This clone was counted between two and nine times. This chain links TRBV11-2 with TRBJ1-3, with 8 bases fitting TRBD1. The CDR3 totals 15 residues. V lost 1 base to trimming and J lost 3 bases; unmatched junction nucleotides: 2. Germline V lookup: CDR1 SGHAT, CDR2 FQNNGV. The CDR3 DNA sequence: TGTGCCAGCAGCTTAGTCAGGGGGCTTGGAAACACCATATATTTT. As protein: CASSLVRGLGNTIYF.

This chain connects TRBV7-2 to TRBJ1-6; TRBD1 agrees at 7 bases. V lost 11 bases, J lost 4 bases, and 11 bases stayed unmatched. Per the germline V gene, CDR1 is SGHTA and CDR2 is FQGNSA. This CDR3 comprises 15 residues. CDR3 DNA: TGTGCCGTTCCAGGGGGGGCTCATTATAATTCACCCCTCCACTTT. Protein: CAVPGGAHYNSPLHF. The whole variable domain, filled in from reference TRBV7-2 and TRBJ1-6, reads GAGVSQSPSNKVTEKGKDVELRCDPISGHTALYWYRQSLGQGLEFLIYFQGNSAPDKSGLPSDRFSAERTGGSVSTLTIQRTQQEDSAVYLCAVPGGAHYNSPLHFGNGTRLTVT.

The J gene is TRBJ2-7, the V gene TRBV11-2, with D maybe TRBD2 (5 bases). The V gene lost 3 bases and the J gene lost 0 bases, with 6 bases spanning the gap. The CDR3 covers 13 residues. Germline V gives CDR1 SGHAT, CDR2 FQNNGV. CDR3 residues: CASSLSGSYEQYF. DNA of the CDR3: TGTGCCAGCAGCTTGAGCGGCTCCTACGAGCAGTACTTC.

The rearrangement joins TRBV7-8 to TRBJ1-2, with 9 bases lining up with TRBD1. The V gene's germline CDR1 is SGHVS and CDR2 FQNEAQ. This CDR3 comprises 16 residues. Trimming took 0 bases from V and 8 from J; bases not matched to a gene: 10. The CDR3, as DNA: TGTGCCAGCAGCTTAGCAGGACAGGGGCGATTCGGCGGCTACACCTTC. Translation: CASSLAGQGRFGGYTF.

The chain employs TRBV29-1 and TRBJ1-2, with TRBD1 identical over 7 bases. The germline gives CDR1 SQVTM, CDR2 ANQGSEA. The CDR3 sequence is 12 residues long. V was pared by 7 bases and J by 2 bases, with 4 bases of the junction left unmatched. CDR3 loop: CSADRANYGYTF. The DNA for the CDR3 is TGCAGCGCAGACAGGGCGAACTATGGCTACACCTTC.

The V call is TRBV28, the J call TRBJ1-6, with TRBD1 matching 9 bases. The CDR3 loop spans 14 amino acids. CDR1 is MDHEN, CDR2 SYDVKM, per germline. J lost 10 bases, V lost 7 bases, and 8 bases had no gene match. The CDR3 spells CASIPGQGGSPLHF. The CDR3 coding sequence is TGTGCCAGCATTCCGGGACAGGGTGGGTCACCCCTCCACTTT.

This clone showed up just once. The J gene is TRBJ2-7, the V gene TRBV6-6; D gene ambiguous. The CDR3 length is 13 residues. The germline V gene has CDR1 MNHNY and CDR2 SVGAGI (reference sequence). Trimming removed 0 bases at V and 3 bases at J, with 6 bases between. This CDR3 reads CASSYSEFYEQYF. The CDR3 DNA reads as TGTGCCAGCAGTTACTCCGAATTCTACGAGCAGTACTTC.

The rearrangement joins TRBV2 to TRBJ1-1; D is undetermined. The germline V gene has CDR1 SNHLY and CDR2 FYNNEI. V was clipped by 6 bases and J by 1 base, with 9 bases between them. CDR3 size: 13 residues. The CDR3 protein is CASRPGENTEAFF. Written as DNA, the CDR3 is TGTGCCAGCAGACCGGGAGAGAACACTGAAGCTTTCTTT.

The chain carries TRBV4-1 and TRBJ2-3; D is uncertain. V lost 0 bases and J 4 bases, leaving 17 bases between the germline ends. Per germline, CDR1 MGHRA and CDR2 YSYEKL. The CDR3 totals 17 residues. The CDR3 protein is CASSQDKAKGPPDTQYF. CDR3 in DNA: TGCGCCAGCAGCCAAGATAAGGCCAAAGGCCCCCCAGATACGCAGTATTTT.

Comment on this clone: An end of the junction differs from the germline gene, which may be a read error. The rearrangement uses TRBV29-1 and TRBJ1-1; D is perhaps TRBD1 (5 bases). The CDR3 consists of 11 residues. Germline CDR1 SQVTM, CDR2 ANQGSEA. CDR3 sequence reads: CSVEDWAGKIF. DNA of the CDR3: TGCAGCGTTGAAGACTGGGCAGGGAAGATCTTT.

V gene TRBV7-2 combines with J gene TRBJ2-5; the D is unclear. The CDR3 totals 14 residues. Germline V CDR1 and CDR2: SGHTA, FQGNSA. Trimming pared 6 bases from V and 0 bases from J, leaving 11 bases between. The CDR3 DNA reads TGTGCCAGCAGGCCTACAGAGTACCAAGAGACCCAGTACTTC. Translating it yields CASRPTEYQETQYF.

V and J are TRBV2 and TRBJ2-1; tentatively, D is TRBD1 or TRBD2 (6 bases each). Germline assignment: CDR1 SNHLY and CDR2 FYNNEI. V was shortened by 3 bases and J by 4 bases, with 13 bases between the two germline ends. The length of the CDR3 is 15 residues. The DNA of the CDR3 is TGTGCCAGCAGTGATCGGGGGCGGGGTTACAATGAGCAGTTCTTC. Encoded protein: CASSDRGRGYNEQFF. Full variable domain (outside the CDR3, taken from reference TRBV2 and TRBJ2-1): EPEVTQTPSHQVTQMGQEVILRCVPISNHLYFYWYRQILGQKVEFLVSFYNNEISEKSEIFDDQFSVERPDGSNFTLKIRSTKLEDSAMYFCASSDRGRGYNEQFFGPGTRLTVL.

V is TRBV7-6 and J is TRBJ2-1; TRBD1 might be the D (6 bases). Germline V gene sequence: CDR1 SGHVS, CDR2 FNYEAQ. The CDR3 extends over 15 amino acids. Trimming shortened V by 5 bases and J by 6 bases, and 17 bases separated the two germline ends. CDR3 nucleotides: TGTGCCAGCAGCCCCTCCGGGACACCGTTCAATGAGCAGTTCTTC. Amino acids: CASSPSGTPFNEQFF.

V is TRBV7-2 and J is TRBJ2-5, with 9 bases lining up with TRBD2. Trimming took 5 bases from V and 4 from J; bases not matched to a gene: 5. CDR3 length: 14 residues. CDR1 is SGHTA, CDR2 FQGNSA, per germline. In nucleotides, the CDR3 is TGTGCCAGCAGCACTAGCGGGTGGCGAGAGACCCAGTACTTC. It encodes CASSTSGWRETQYF.

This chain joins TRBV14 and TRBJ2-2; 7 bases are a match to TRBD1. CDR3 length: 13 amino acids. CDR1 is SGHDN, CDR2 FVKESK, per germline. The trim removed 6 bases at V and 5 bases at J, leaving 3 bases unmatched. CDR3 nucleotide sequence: TGTGCCAGCAGACCAGGGGGAACCGGGGAGCTGTTTTTT. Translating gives CASRPGGTGELFF.

Written as DNA, the CDR3 is TGCGCCAGCAGCCAAATCGGGGATAGCTATGGCTACACCTTC. Protein sequence: CASSQIGDSYGYTF. The chain is built from TRBV4-3 and TRBJ1-2, with D unresolved. V was clipped by 2 bases and J by 4 bases, with 11 bases between them. CDR1 is LGHNA and CDR2 is YSLEER in the germline V gene. The CDR3 sequence is 14 residues long.

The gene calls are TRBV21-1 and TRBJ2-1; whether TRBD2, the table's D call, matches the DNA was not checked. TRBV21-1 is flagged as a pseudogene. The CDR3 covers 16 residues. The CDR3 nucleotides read TGTGCCAGCAGCAAAATTGGGCTAGCGGGGGAGAATGAGCAGTTCTTC. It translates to CASSKIGLAGENEQFF.

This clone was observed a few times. The CDR3 protein is CASSLSRAGNTIYF. As DNA, the CDR3 is TGTGCCAGCAGTTTGTCAAGGGCTGGAAACACCATATATTTT. The chain couples TRBV27 to TRBJ1-3; the D is unclear. The CDR3 consists of 14 residues. Germline loops: CDR1 MNHEY, CDR2 SMNVEV (reference sequence). V was clipped by 3 bases and J by 2 bases, with 8 bases between them.

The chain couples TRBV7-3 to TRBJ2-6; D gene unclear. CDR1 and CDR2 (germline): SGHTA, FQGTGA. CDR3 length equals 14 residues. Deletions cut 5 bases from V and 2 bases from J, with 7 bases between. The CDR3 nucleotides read TGTGCCAGCAGCCCCACCCCTGGGGCCAACGTCCTGACTTTC. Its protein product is CASSPTPGANVLTF.